This T cell receptor (beta chain) was sequenced during a study of T-cell memory formation after mild COVID-19 (dated by TCRdb to the early 2020s). At the level of the whole study: TCR sequence clusters from the two donors were largely donor specific. T-cell clones expanding and contracting after mild COVID-19 in a couple of donors were tracked by longitudinal TCRalpha and TCRbeta repertoire sequencing. The cohort was made up of two young adult volunteers, one female and one male, who were previously healthy.

Via the germline V gene, CDR1 is SGHRS and CDR2 YFSETQ. Taken from cysteine to phenylalanine, the CDR3 has 16 residues. The CDR3 DNA has 48 bases and is translated from base 1. V lost 5 bases and J lost 2 bases, and the count of bases not matched to a germline gene is 10. This clonotype was counted between two and nine times. It has no known antigen specificity. No base qualities exist here, and no much larger clone lies one base off it. The full study reports these points: Balanced CD4/CD8 phenotypes were observed for clones contracting from day 15 to 85, whereas a bias towards CD4+ was observed for a second wave of clones expanding from day 15 to 37. Only a couple of mild cases were covered by the study, and larger cohorts that include severe cases with pre-infection samples were considered necessary. Some responding clones were detected in pre-infection memory, which suggested that pre-existing cross-reactive memory T cells had joined the SARS-CoV-2 response. Whether the second-wave clones peaking on day 37 were SARS-CoV-2 specific was not confirmed. Contracting CD4+ clones were located mainly in the CM and EM memory subsets, whereas CD8+ clones were found to be enriched in EMRA.

Ficoll-Paque density gradient centrifugation was the method used to isolate PBMCs. TCRdb shows the sequencer as Illumina NovaSeq 6000. TCRalpha and TCRbeta cDNA libraries were constructed by 5'RACE with constant-segment primers, with sample barcodes and unique molecular identifiers being introduced. RNA was extracted from every sample with Trizol reagent. Library amplification was performed in two PCR steps, and a second sample barcode and Illumina TruSeq adapters were introduced in the second step. Libraries were sequenced on an Illumina NovaSeq with 2 x 150 bp paired-end reads. Per the original workflow: Reads were demultiplexed and collapsed into UMI-guided consensus sequences with migec v1.2.7. With mixcr v2.1.11, UMI consensuses were aligned to TRA and TRB V and J templates and assembled into clonotypes. A clonotype was counted as expanded or contracted only when both edgeR and NoisET called the clonotype significant, with the noise models trained on biological replicates. For edgeR calls, a false discovery rate-adjusted p below 0.01 and a log2 fold-change threshold of 1 were applied. PCA with hierarchical clustering of max-normalized trajectories of the 1000 most abundant clonotypes was used as exploratory dynamics analysis. Separately sequenced CD4+ and CD8+ repertoires were used to assign a CD4 or CD8 phenotype to each responding clone. TCRdb cleaned the public reads at Q25 with fastp, built clones with MiXCR and kept in-frame beta chains. Records with the same CDR3 protein are collapsed into one entry carrying the most frequent genes and DNA. These V and J calls are TCRdb output, not the study's own analysis. This sample has around 410,000 distinct CDR3 sequences in its table, and more than 20% of those were observed once. The ten largest clonotypes hold roughly 13% of the sample.

The receptor's source is an adult woman who had mild COVID-19 (a few samples of this study predate the infection). The sample titles of this study are shuffled in the database, so cell type and time point are left out; the donor was told from shared clones. What was sequenced was PBMCs or a T cell subset sorted from them (not recorded which). The V and J genes are TRBV5-1 and TRBJ2-3; 8 bases in the middle match TRBD2. Read as DNA, the sequence is TGCGCCAGCAGACCACCCGGCGGGGGGATCACAGATACGCAGTATTTT. Translated, this is CASRPPGGGITDTQYF.